This T cell receptor (beta chain) emerged from a study of cytomegalovirus exposure and HLA in healthy donors. The study, taken as a whole, reports: Accurate prediction of most subjects' HLA-A and HLA-B alleles from TCR beta sequences was reported. Cytomegalovirus status was reportedly diagnosed by the classifier with high sensitivity and specificity. Sequence variants that were highly shared formed a cluster that was likely a sequencing artifact.

Germline V gene sequence: CDR1 MNHEY, CDR2 SMNVEV (reference sequence). V gave up 3 bases and J gave up 11 bases; unmatched junction bases: 9. The CDR3 contains 13 residues. Comments on this clone: Its antigen remains unknown.

The PCR employed 60 Vbeta primers together with 13 Jbeta primers. The protocol was immunoSEQ multiplex PCR, while the TCRdb copy is restricted to in-frame clones and leaves out a portion. The data hold just over 150,000 clones, with about 88% observed a single time. The sequencing sample was made of PBMCs. The chain couples TRBV27 to TRBJ1-1, with 7 bases identical to TRBD1. The sequence was collected from a woman under 30 in good health and CMV-seronegative. In DNA form, the CDR3 reads TGTGCCAGCAGTTTTGAAGGGGGCAAGGAGGCTTTCTTT. It yields the protein CASSFEGGKEAFF.